The entry that follows covers one T cell receptor (beta chain) sequence. Produced via immunoSEQ multiplex PCR; TCRdb's table is partial and in-frame only. The top ten clones hold approximately 4.8% of a sample with more than 50,000 clones, over 65% of them seen once. The CDR3 sequence is 14 residues long. CDR1 and CDR2 from the germline V gene are SGHAT and FQDESV (reference sequence). V lost 3 bases and J 6 bases, leaving 14 bases between the germline ends. This sample is part of a study of T cells in tumors after PD-1 blockade. This sequence joins TRBV11-1 and TRBJ1-2, with a possible D match to TRBD1 (6 bases). Specimen: PBMCs, collected after anti-PD-1 treatment. The receptor comes from a human donor with basal cell carcinoma. CDR3 amino acids: CASSFTGASNGYTF. The CDR3 nucleotides are TGTGCCAGCAGCTTTACGGGGGCTTCTAATGGCTACACCTTC. The entire variable domain, with the rest obtained from reference TRBV11-1 and TRBJ1-2, is as follows: EAEVAQSPRYKITEKSQAVAFWCDPISGHATLYWYRQILGQGPELLVQFQDESVVDDSQLPKDRFSAERLKGVDSTLKIQPAELGDSAMYLCASSFTGASNGYTFGSGTRLTVV.